This TCR beta chain was profiled in a study of human T cells and chemical hapten exposure. The CDR3 sequence is 13 residues long. The V end was cut by 2 bases, the J end by 8 bases, with 13 bases between. The germline V gene has CDR1 DFQATT and CDR2 SNEGSKA (reference sequence). TCRdb re-derived calls from the RACE reads in MiXCR, one entry per CDR3 protein. Here the sample spans 100,000 or so distinct CDR3 sequences, 34% being singletons. Time point: patch test 3, about 24 weeks after DPC sensitization. Treatment defined: therapeutic diphenylcyclopropenone sensitization with weekly scalp DPC. The TCR comes from a man in his forties with alopecia areata. Some clones in this sample may be carry-over from other donors' samples. This chain joins TRBV20-1 and TRBJ2-1, with D maybe TRBD1 (5 bases). The source material was whole blood, sampled in connection with sensitization to the hapten diphenylcyclopropenone (DPC). CDR3 loop: CSARQGFSDEQFF. CDR3 nucleotides: TGCAGTGCTAGACAGGGATTCTCCGATGAGCAGTTCTTC.